The present TCR beta chain was sequenced within a study of Graves' ophthalmopathy and Graves' hyperthyroidism. Study results and limitations: The authors also found most expanded thyroid clonotypes above 0.001 frequency in blood. Ophthalmopathy versus stable hyperthyroidism: 13-signature model gave around 85% sensitivity, 75% to 82% specificity.

Aged 18 to 65, hyperthyroidism patients had new diagnoses of under 2 months' duration. Other autoimmune diseases, uncontrolled infections, pregnancy and lactation each led to patient exclusion. V was trimmed by 4 bases and J by 2 bases, leaving 9 bases between them. The CDR3 spans 12 residues. Germline CDR1 and CDR2: SQVTM and ANQGSEA. Amplification of the TCR beta CDR3 regions used RNA transcripts (as template). The workflow started with a first-round RT-PCR run with HTBI primers and then moved on to a second-round multiplex PCR. From the multiplex PCR reads, TCRdb called clonotypes with MiXCR, one entry per CDR3 protein. The sample has about 1.1 million distinct CDR3 sequences, less than 45% seen once. This clonotype was detected many times. Its cognate antigen is unknown.

V gene TRBV29-1 combines with J gene TRBJ2-7; either TRBD1 or TRBD2 may fit D (6 bases each). The TCR comes from an adult man with Graves' hyperthyroidism. Sequencing used peripheral blood or thyroid tissue (not recorded which). The CDR3 DNA is TGCAGCGTTGCCGGGGGCCCCTACGAGCAGTACTTC. Residues: CSVAGGPYEQYF.